This T cell receptor beta chain was obtained from a study of T cell repertoires in cytomegalovirus infection. The wider study: It was the public TCR beta signatures that indicated both CMV infection and matching HLA type. Overall study findings and caveats: The study found HLA-C-restricted CMV-specific TCR beta clonotypes dominating the ex vivo response. CMV carriers having the relevant HLA were flagged by cumulative public TCR beta family frequency.

There are 15 residues in the CDR3. V gave up 3 bases and J gave up 2 bases, with 11 bases separating them. The germline V gene has CDR1 SGHVS and CDR2 FNYEAQ. This clonotype was seen more than once but under ten times. Antigen unknown. TCRdb used MiXCR to reprocess the reads, holding one entry per CDR3 protein. The sample carries about 740,000 distinct CDR3 sequences, about a third recorded once. Material: PBMCs. The chain recombines TRBV7-6 with TRBJ2-1; unclear D gene. This receptor was obtained from a human donor in good health (CMV status not recorded). Some clones in this sample may be carry-over from other donors' samples. The CDR3 coding sequence is TGTGCCAGCAGCTTTCGAGATTTAGCCTACAATGAGCAGTTCTTC. The encoded protein is CASSFRDLAYNEQFF.